One T cell receptor (beta chain) is described in this entry. Unique molecular identifiers were incorporated during preparation of the TCRbeta library. MiXCR, run by TCRdb on the PCR reads, gives a single entry per CDR3 protein. Of 400,000 to 500,000 distinct CDR3 sequences in the sample, roughly 11% were seen once. These data belong to a study of T-cell reconstitution after alpha-beta-depleted transplantation in children. The CDR3 has 16 residues. The germline CDR1 and CDR2 sequences are SGHRS and YFSETQ. Trimming took off 0 bases at V and 3 bases at J, with 15 bases between the two ends. The starting material was PBMCs from the stem cell graft donor, obtained from the stem cell graft. The genes are TRBV5-1 and TRBJ2-5; D gene uncertain. The TCR comes from a human donor who donated a stem cell graft to a child with acute myeloid leukemia. CDR3 nucleotide sequence: TGCGCCAGCAGCTTGGGTGTCGATGGGTGGGAAGAGACCCAGTACTTC. The encoded protein is CASSLGVDGWEETQYF.